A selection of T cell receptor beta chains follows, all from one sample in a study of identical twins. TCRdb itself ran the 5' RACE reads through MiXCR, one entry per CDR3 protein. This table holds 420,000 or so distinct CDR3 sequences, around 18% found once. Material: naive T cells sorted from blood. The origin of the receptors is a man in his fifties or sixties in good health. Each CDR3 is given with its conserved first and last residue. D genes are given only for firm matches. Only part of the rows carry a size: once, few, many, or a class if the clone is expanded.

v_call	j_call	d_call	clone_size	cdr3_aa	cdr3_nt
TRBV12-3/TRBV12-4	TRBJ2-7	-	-	CASSPKDTTYEQYF	TGTGCCAGCAGCCCAAAGGACACGACCTACGAGCAGTACTTC
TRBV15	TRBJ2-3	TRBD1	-	CATTNSGTGFGDTQYF	TGTGCCACCACAAACTCCGGGACAGGGTTTGGAGATACGCAGTATTTT
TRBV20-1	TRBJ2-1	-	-	CSALKGGSHEQFF	TGCAGTGCTCTCAAAGGAGGGAGCCATGAGCAGTTCTTC
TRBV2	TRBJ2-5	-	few	CASSERAGYQETQYF	TGTGCCAGCAGTGAAAGGGCGGGATATCAAGAGACCCAGTACTTC
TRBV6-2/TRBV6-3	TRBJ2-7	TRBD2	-	CASSSKTTGTSGGFYEQYF	TGTGCCAGCAGTTCCAAAACAACCGGGACTAGCGGGGGATTCTACGAGCAGTACTTC
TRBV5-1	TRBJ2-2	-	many	CASSSGTANAGELFF	TGCGCCAGCAGTTCCGGGACGGCGAACGCCGGGGAGCTGTTTTTT
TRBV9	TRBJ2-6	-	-	CASSAYSGANVLTF	TGTGCCAGCAGCGCCTACTCTGGGGCCAACGTCCTGACTTTC
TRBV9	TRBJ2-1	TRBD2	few	CASSVAPTSGASYNEQFF	TGTGCCAGCAGCGTAGCCCCGACTAGCGGGGCGTCCTACAATGAGCAGTTCTTC
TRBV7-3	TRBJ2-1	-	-	CASSLTRINNEQFF	TGTGCCAGCAGCTTAACAAGGATTAACAATGAGCAGTTCTTC
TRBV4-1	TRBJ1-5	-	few	CASSQQGGNQPQHF	TGCGCCAGCAGCCAACAAGGGGGCAATCAGCCCCAGCATTTT
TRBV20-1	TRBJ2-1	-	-	CSAIRGESHNEQFF	TGCAGTGCTATAAGGGGAGAGTCCCACAATGAGCAGTTCTTC
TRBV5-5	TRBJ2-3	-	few	CASTGQTYSTDTQYF	TGTGCCAGCACTGGTCAGACATACAGCACAGATACGCAGTATTTT
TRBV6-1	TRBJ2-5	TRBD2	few	CASRGLAGSETQYF	TGTGCCAGCAGGGGACTAGCGGGCTCGGAGACCCAGTACTTC
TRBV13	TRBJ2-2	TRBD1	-	CASSPRSDRGRPGELFF	TGTGCCAGCAGCCCACGGTCTGACAGGGGACGACCTGGGGAGCTGTTTTTT
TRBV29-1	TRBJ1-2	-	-	CSARWAVPNGYTF	TGCAGCGCGAGGTGGGCCGTGCCCAATGGCTACACCTTC
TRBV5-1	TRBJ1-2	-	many	CASSLDGPIYGYTF	TGCGCCAGCAGCTTGGATGGACCAATCTATGGCTACACCTTC
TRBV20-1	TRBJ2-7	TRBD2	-	CSASTSGGSLSYEQYF	TGCAGTGCTAGTACAAGCGGGGGGTCTCTTTCCTACGAGCAGTACTTC
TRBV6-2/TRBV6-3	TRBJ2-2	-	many	CASSYYRANTGELFF	TGTGCCAGCAGTTATTACAGGGCGAACACCGGGGAGCTGTTTTTT
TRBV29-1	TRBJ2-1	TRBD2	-	CSVQSGTSGGVWEQFF	TGCAGCGTTCAATCCGGGACTAGCGGGGGTGTTTGGGAGCAGTTCTTC
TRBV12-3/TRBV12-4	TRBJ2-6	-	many	CASSYLPGPNSGANVLTF	TGTGCCAGCAGTTACTTGCCGGGGCCAAACTCTGGGGCCAACGTCCTGACTTTC
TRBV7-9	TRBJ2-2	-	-	CASSLRPITGELFF	TGTGCCAGCAGCTTACGGCCTATCACCGGGGAGCTGTTTTTT
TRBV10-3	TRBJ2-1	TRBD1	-	CAISEPWGTGGSYNEQFF	TGTGCCATCAGTGAGCCGTGGGGGACAGGCGGCTCCTACAATGAGCAGTTCTTC
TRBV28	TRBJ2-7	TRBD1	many	CASSFGQGVINEQYF	TGTGCCAGCAGTTTTGGACAGGGGGTAATCAACGAGCAGTACTTC
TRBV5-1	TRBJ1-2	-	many	CASSFGTYGYTF	TGCGCCAGCAGCTTCGGGACCTATGGCTACACCTTC
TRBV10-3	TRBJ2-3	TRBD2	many	CAISLAGVRSTDTQYF	TGTGCCATCAGTTTAGCGGGAGTGAGGAGCACAGATACGCAGTATTTT
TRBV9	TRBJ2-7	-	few	CASSQTPGYEQYF	TGTGCCAGCAGCCAAACTCCTGGATACGAGCAGTACTTC
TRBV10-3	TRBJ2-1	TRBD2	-	CAISESPSGEQFF	TGTGCCATCAGTGAGTCGCCTAGCGGGGAGCAGTTCTTC
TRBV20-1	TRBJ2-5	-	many	CSARHEGRTMRRETQYF	TGCAGTGCTAGACATGAGGGGCGAACGATGAGAAGGGAGACCCAGTACTTC
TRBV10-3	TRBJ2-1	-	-	CAISVDSWEQFF	TGTGCCATCAGCGTGGATTCGTGGGAGCAGTTCTTC
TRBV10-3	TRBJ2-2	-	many	CAIKGPNVGELFF	TGTGCCATCAAGGGACCTAACGTGGGGGAGCTGTTTTTT
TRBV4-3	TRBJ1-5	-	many	CASSQDRQGHRPQHF	TGCGCCAGCAGCCAAGACCGCCAGGGGCATCGGCCCCAGCATTTT
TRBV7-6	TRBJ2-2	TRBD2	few	CASSLFTGGEPTGELFF	TGTGCCAGCAGCTTATTCACGGGGGGGGAGCCCACCGGGGAGCTGTTTTTT
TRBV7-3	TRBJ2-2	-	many	CASSSDARGVTGELFF	TGTGCCAGCAGCTCTGACGCGCGAGGGGTCACCGGGGAGCTGTTTTTT
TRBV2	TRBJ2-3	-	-	CASKKLLVLSGTDTQYF	TGTGCCAGCAAAAAGCTACTAGTGCTGAGTGGGACAGATACGCAGTATTTT
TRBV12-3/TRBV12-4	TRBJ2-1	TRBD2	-	CASSAVRTRFQGYNEQFF	TGTGCCAGCAGTGCCGTAAGGACTAGATTTCAGGGTTACAATGAGCAGTTCTTC
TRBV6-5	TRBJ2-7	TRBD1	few	CASSYSGQIYEQYF	TGTGCCAGCAGTTACTCGGGACAGATCTACGAGCAGTACTTC
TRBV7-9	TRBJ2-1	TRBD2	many	CASSLTSAYNEQFF	TGTGCCAGCAGCTTGACTAGCGCCTACAATGAGCAGTTCTTC
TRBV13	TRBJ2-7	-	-	CASSPGGRHAYEQYF	TGTGCCAGCAGCCCCGGGGGCAGGCATGCCTACGAGCAGTACTTC
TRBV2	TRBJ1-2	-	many	CASTMDGANYGYTF	TGTGCCAGCACCATGGACGGAGCTAACTATGGCTACACCTTC
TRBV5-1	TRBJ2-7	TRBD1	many	CASSLAGTGVSYEQYF	TGCGCCAGCAGCTTGGCGGGGACAGGGGTATCCTACGAGCAGTACTTC
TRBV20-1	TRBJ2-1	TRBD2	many	CSARPLAGGLNEQFF	TGCAGTGCTAGACCACTAGCGGGAGGCCTAAATGAGCAGTTCTTC
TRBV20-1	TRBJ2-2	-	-	CSARIGGSTGELFF	TGCAGTGCTAGAATAGGGGGAAGCACCGGGGAGCTGTTTTTT
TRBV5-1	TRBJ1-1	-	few	CASSFSVDTEAFF	TGCGCCAGCAGCTTTTCAGTGGACACTGAAGCTTTCTTT
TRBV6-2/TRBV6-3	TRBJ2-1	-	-	CASSYSNRVDEQFF	TGTGCCAGCAGTTACTCGAACAGGGTTGATGAGCAGTTCTTC
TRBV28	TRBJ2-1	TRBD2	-	CASSPTPGASGSYEQFF	TGTGCCAGCAGTCCAACCCCAGGGGCTAGCGGGAGTTATGAGCAGTTCTTC
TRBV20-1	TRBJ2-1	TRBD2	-	CSARDLQRGSYNEQFF	TGCAGTGCTAGAGATTTACAGCGGGGCTCCTACAATGAGCAGTTCTTC
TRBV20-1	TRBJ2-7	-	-	CSAREWDGSYEQYF	TGCAGTGCTAGAGAGTGGGACGGTTCCTACGAGCAGTACTTC
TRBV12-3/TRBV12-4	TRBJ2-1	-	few	CASARSPNEQFF	TGTGCCAGCGCACGCAGCCCCAATGAGCAGTTCTTC
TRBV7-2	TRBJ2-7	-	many	CASSLMLDYEQYF	TGTGCCAGCAGCTTAATGCTTGACTACGAGCAGTACTTC
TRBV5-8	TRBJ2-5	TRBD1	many	CASSRQGVETQYF	TGTGCCAGCAGCAGACAGGGGGTTGAGACCCAGTACTTC
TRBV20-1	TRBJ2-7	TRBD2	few	CSARAPSGSIYEQYF	TGCAGTGCTAGAGCTCCTAGCGGGAGTATCTACGAGCAGTACTTC
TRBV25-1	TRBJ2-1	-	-	CASSSSEHRGNEQFF	TGTGCCAGCAGTTCCTCGGAACACAGAGGCAATGAGCAGTTCTTC
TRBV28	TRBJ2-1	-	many	CASSLVKYNEQFF	TGTGCCAGCAGTTTAGTGAAGTACAATGAGCAGTTCTTC
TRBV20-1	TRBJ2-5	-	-	CSASRNQETQYF	TGCAGTGCTAGTCGGAACCAAGAGACCCAGTACTTC
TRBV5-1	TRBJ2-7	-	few	CASSAQGGTTYEQYF	TGCGCCAGCAGCGCGCAGGGGGGGACCACCTACGAGCAGTACTTC
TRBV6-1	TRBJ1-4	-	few	CASSPSLTNEKLFF	TGTGCCAGCAGTCCCAGCCTGACTAATGAAAAACTGTTTTTT
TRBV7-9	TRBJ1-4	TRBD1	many	CASSPGQGTTNEKLFF	TGTGCCAGCAGCCCGGGACAGGGGACGACTAATGAAAAACTGTTTTTT
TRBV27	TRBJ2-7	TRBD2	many	CASSRSGGGVYEQYF	TGTGCCAGCAGCCGTAGCGGGGGCGGTGTTTACGAGCAGTACTTC
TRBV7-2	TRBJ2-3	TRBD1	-	CASSLENRGTDTQYF	TGTGCCAGCAGCTTAGAGAACAGGGGTACAGATACGCAGTATTTT
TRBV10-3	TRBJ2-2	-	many	CATTGDFHRRNTGELFF	TGTGCCACCACTGGGGACTTCCATAGGAGAAACACCGGGGAGCTGTTTTTT